The 7 T cell receptor beta chains listed next were all sequenced from one sample in a study of cytomegalovirus exposure and HLA in healthy donors. Vbeta (60) and Jbeta (13) primers were used in the PCR. The method was immunoSEQ multiplex PCR; TCRdb's version includes in-frame clones alone and lacks a portion of them. Seen here are about 160,000 clones, approximately 80% observed once, and the top ten hold about 13%. The sequencing sample was made of PBMCs. These receptors were obtained from a man between 35 and 55 years old in good health and CMV-seropositive.

This chain uses TRBV30 with TRBJ2-7; unclear D gene. Between the trimmed V and J ends, which lost 3 bases and 3 bases, there was a span of 6 bases. The germline V gene has CDR1 GTSNPN and CDR2 SVGIG (reference sequence). This CDR3 has 11 residues. The CDR3 loop reads CAWSDSYEQYF. The CDR3 DNA reads TGTGCCTGGAGCGATAGCTACGAGCAGTACTTC.

The chain has TRBV5-6 and TRBJ2-7, with TRBD1 matching 7 bases. CDR3 length: 13 amino acids. Germline values: CDR1 SGHDT, CDR2 YYEEEE. Trimming cost V 2 bases and J 3 bases; bases outside gene matches: 2. The CDR3 DNA reads as TGTGCCAGCAGCTTCGGGACAGACTACGAGCAGTACTTC. Its protein is CASSFGTDYEQYF.

This rearrangement joins TRBV30 to TRBJ1-4, with 9 bases fitting TRBD1. Looked up from germline, CDR1 is GTSNPN and CDR2 is SVGIG (reference sequence). The CDR3 is made up of 14 amino acids. With V trimmed by 7 bases and J by 8 bases, 11 bases remained unmatched. CDR3 sequence: CASYPGTGKEKLFF. Here the CDR3 DNA reads TGTGCCTCGTATCCCGGGACAGGGAAAGAAAAACTGTTTTTT.

J is TRBJ2-3 and V is TRBV12-5, with 10 bases identical to TRBD2. The ends lost 3 bases at V and 7 bases at J; junction bases unmatched: 10. The CDR3 is made up of 16 amino acids. Germline V lookup: CDR1 LGHNT, CDR2 FRNRAP. CDR3 DNA sequence: TGTGCTAGTGGTTTCCCCGGACTAGCGGAAGATTATACGCAGTATTTT. Translation gives CASGFPGLAEDYTQYF.

The J gene is TRBJ2-7, the V gene TRBV5-6; the D is unclear. The CDR3 extends over 15 amino acids. Germline CDR1 SGHDT, CDR2 YYEEEE. Trimming pared 0 bases from V and 2 bases from J, leaving 12 bases between. CDR3 bases: TGTGCCAGCAGCTTGGCCGGCACTATAACCTACGAGCAGTACTTC. Amino acids: CASSLAGTITYEQYF.

The CDR3 sequence: CASSFPRDRGWDTQYF. CDR3 DNA: TGCGCCAGCAGCTTTCCTAGGGACAGGGGATGGGATACGCAGTATTTT. V is TRBV5-1 and J is TRBJ2-3; 10 bases fit TRBD1. The CDR3 length is 16 residues. Germline CDR1 SGHRS, CDR2 YFSETQ. The J segment lost 6 bases and the V segment lost 2 bases, leaving 9 bases of the junction unmatched.

The CDR3 here is CASALGGSSYNEQFF. The CDR3 nucleotides are TGTGCCAGCGCCCTGGGGGGGAGCTCCTACAATGAGCAGTTCTTC. V and J are TRBV21-1 and TRBJ2-1; the table's D call, TRBD2, has no DNA check behind it. TRBV21-1 is noted as a pseudogene. The CDR3 sequence is 15 residues long.